These 27 T cell receptor beta chains came from one sample sequenced in a study of blood T cell repertoires in COVID-19. The table came from immunoSEQ multiplex PCR; TCRdb's copy has only in-frame clones and leaves some out. Among about 47,000 clones listed, around 81% were seen once. The sequencing input was peripheral blood. The receptors shown here come from a man between 70 and 80 years old with active COVID-19.

The rearrangement uses TRBV3-1 (or the pseudogene TRBV3-2) and TRBJ2-7, with a weak D call TRBD1 (6 bases). This CDR3 region has 15 residues. V lost 1 base and J 4 bases, leaving 14 bases between the germline ends. The germline V gene encodes CDR1 LGHDT and CDR2 YNNKEL (reference sequence). DNA for the CDR3: TGTGCCAGCAGCCAAGCCCCCAGGGACAATTACGAGCAGTACTTC. This sequence encodes CASSQAPRDNYEQYF.

The table lists this clone with a count of one. The rearrangement joins TRBV5-4 to TRBJ1-2, with a weak D call TRBD1 (6 bases). Germline V gene sequence: CDR1 SGHNT, CDR2 YYREEE (reference sequence). Trimming cost V 5 bases and J 2 bases, with 10 bases left between them. This CDR3 is 13 amino acids long. CDR3 in DNA: TGTGCCAGCAGGCAGGACAGCAACTATGGCTACACCTTC. Its protein is CASRQDSNYGYTF.

The rearrangement uses TRBV11-2 and TRBJ1-1; D gene ambiguous. Per germline, CDR1 SGHAT and CDR2 FQNNGV. V was clipped by 3 bases and J by 1 base, with 6 bases between them. The CDR3 has 13 amino acids. CDR3 residues: CASSLGGNTEAFF. The CDR3 DNA reads as TGTGCCAGCAGCTTGGGAGGGAACACTGAAGCTTTCTTT.

This clone appeared a single time. The gene calls are TRBV28 and TRBJ1-2; no definite D call. V was clipped by 3 bases and J by 0 bases, with 8 bases between them. The germline CDR1 and CDR2 sequences are MDHEN and SYDVKM. The CDR3 sequence is 14 residues long. The CDR3 sequence: CASSLERPNYGYTF. The CDR3 DNA is TGTGCCAGCAGTTTGGAGAGACCTAACTATGGCTACACCTTC.

The chain recombines TRBV7-8 with TRBJ1-1; D is unclear. Germline V gene sequence: CDR1 SGHVS, CDR2 FQNEAQ. The CDR3 runs to 14 residues. The ends were cut back, 5 bases at V and 0 bases at J, with 10 bases in the middle. In DNA form, the CDR3 reads TGTGCCAGCAGCCTAGGACTCTTGAACACTGAAGCTTTCTTT. It is translated as CASSLGLLNTEAFF. Variable domain in full (rest from reference TRBV7-8 and TRBJ1-1): GAGVSQSPRYKVAKRGQDVALRCDPISGHVSLFWYQQALGQGPEFLTYFQNEAQLDKSGLPSDRFFAERPEGSVSTLKIQRTQQEDSAVYLCASSLGLLNTEAFFGQGTRLTVV.

The rearrangement joins TRBV4-1 to TRBJ2-7; 7 bases match TRBD1. V trimming: 0 bases; J trimming: 2 bases; junction bases outside the gene matches: 4. Germline CDR1 reads MGHRA; CDR2 reads YSYEKL. The CDR3 sequence is 15 residues long. The CDR3 coding sequence is TGCGCCAGCAGCCAAGAAGGGGGCTGGACCTACGAGCAGTACTTC. This codes for CASSQEGGWTYEQYF.

The chain carries TRBV7-8 and TRBJ2-6; TRBD1 might be the D (7 bases). Deletions cut 0 bases from V and 2 bases from J, with 14 bases between. Germline values: CDR1 SGHVS, CDR2 FQNEAQ. There are 18 residues in the CDR3. CDR3 sequence reads: CASSLAPGGSAGANVLTF. Here the CDR3 DNA reads TGTGCCAGCAGCTTAGCGCCAGGGGGGTCTGCTGGGGCCAACGTCCTGACTTTC.

The genes are TRBV5-4 and TRBJ1-1; D remains unclear. Trimming took off 1 base at V and 6 bases at J, with 13 bases between the two ends. The CDR3 loop spans 14 amino acids. Germline values: CDR1 SGHNT, CDR2 YYREEE (reference sequence). The CDR3 coding sequence is TGTGCCAGCAGCTTGACCTGGGCAGGCGCTGAAGCTTTCTTT. This encodes CASSLTWAGAEAFF.

This clone was picked up one time. The chain recombines TRBV10-3 with TRBJ1-5, with 7 bases lining up with TRBD1. With V trimmed by 10 bases and J by 1 base, 4 bases remained unmatched. This CDR3 comprises 13 residues. In germline, CDR1 is ENHRY, CDR2 SYGVKD. This CDR3 reads CATSGQSNQPQHF. The CDR3 DNA reads TGTGCCACCTCGGGACAGAGCAATCAGCCCCAGCATTTT.

The gene calls are TRBV3-1 (or the pseudogene TRBV3-2) and TRBJ2-1; possibly TRBD1 for D (6 bases). CDR1 and CDR2 from the germline V gene are LGHDT and YNNKEL (reference sequence). V lost 2 bases and J lost 1, with 24 bases in between. The CDR3 length is 20 residues. The CDR3 loop reads CASSQIIALGAGLSYNEQFF. The CDR3 coding sequence is TGTGCCAGCAGCCAAATTATCGCTTTGGGGGCAGGTTTGTCCTACAATGAGCAGTTCTTC.

In DNA, the CDR3 is TGTGCCAGCAGCCTATTCGACGGAGGGGTCACAGATACGCAGTATTTT. It yields the protein CASSLFDGGVTDTQYF. The chain recombines TRBV5-4 with TRBJ2-3, with a possible D match to TRBD2 (6 bases). V was cut by 4 bases and J by 2 bases, with 17 bases left in between. The CDR3 contains 16 residues. Germline-derived CDR1 and CDR2 are SGHNT and YYREEE (reference sequence). Variable domain in full (rest from reference TRBV5-4 and TRBJ2-3): ETGVTQSPTHLIKTRGQQVTLRCSSQSGHNTVSWYQQALGQGPQFIFQYYREEENGRGNFPPRFSGLQFPNYSSELNVNALELDDSALYLCASSLFDGGVTDTQYFGPGTRLTVL.

The chain employs TRBV5-1 and TRBJ2-7, with D perhaps TRBD2 (5 bases). Trimming stripped 4 bases from V and 6 bases from J, with 17 bases between. CDR3 length: 14 residues. The germline gives CDR1 SGHRS, CDR2 YFSETQ. CDR3 coding DNA: TGCGCCAGCAGCGGACCGGGGTCATACGGCGAGCAGTACTTC. Protein sequence: CASSGPGSYGEQYF.

The chain couples TRBV7-2 to TRBJ2-3; TRBD1 matches 10 bases. Trimming took 8 bases from V and 2 from J; bases not matched to a gene: 10. This CDR3 has 16 amino acids. Germline CDR1 SGHTA, CDR2 FQGNSA. The CDR3: CASCQRTGGNTDTQYF. Written as DNA, the CDR3 is TGTGCCAGCTGCCAACGGACAGGGGGTAACACAGATACGCAGTATTTT.

CDR3 nucleotides: TGTGCCAGCAGCCGAGGAGGGTGGGAACGGGATACGCAGTATTTT. Translating it yields CASSRGGWERDTQYF. The chain carries TRBV5-4 and TRBJ2-3; D might be TRBD2 (6 bases). The V and J ends lost 4 bases and 6 bases respectively, with 18 bases between them. Germline V lookup: CDR1 SGHNT, CDR2 YYREEE (reference sequence). The CDR3 is 15 amino acids.

This sequence joins TRBV15 and TRBJ1-6, with D hard to call. V was clipped by 3 bases and J by 10 bases, with 16 bases between them. The germline CDR1 and CDR2 sequences are LNHNV and YYDKDF (reference sequence). This CDR3 comprises 15 residues. CDR3 in DNA: TGTGCCACCAGCAGGGAGGGCGGGGATTCGTCACCCCTCCACTTT. It codes for CATSREGGDSSPLHF.

The chain is built from TRBV4-2 and TRBJ2-5; TRBD1 matches at 7 bases. This CDR3 contains 15 residues. The trim removed 0 bases at V and 5 bases at J, leaving 6 bases unmatched. Per the germline V gene, CDR1 is LGHNA and CDR2 is YNFKEQ. DNA for the CDR3: TGTGCCAGCAGCCAAGAAGGGGGCCGGGTGGAGACCCAGTACTTC. It specifies CASSQEGGRVETQYF.

The CDR3 region is CASSQEGAGVNTGELFF. CDR3 DNA sequence: TGTGCCAGCAGCCAAGAAGGGGCGGGGGTGAACACCGGGGAGCTGTTTTTT. The genes are TRBV4-2 and TRBJ2-2, with 7 bases identical to TRBD2. Germline CDR1 is LGHNA and CDR2 is YNFKEQ. This CDR3 region has 17 residues. V lost 0 bases, J lost 1 base, and 5 bases stayed unmatched.

The chain recombines TRBV2 with TRBJ2-3, with 10 bases that match TRBD2. Germline CDR1 reads SNHLY; CDR2 reads FYNNEI. The CDR3 length is 17 residues. J gave up 2 bases and V 5 bases, and 10 bases lay outside the gene matches. CDR3 residues: CASSRVQRGGFTDTQYF. In DNA form, the CDR3 reads TGTGCCAGCAGTCGAGTCCAGCGGGGGGGGTTCACAGATACGCAGTATTTT.

This chain links TRBV9 with TRBJ2-2, with 11 bases identical to TRBD2. J was trimmed by 1 base and V by 1 base; bases with no gene match: 3. Germline loops: CDR1 SGDLS, CDR2 YYNGEE. The CDR3 consists of 17 residues. The CDR3 region is CASSVTSGGMNTGELFF. The CDR3 DNA is TGTGCCAGCAGCGTAACTAGCGGGGGCATGAACACCGGGGAGCTGTTTTTT.

V usage is TRBV18 and J usage is TRBJ1-5; the match to TRBD1 covers 7 bases. The germline V gene encodes CDR1 KGHSH and CDR2 LQKENI. The V and J ends lost 2 bases and 3 bases, in that order; junction bases with no gene match: 4. CDR3 length equals 15 residues. CDR3 in amino acids: CASSPLGTVNQPQHF. For the CDR3, the DNA is TGTGCCAGCTCACCATTAGGGACAGTCAATCAGCCCCAGCATTTT.

The V gene is TRBV29-1, the J gene TRBJ1-2, with D possibly being TRBD1 (6 bases). Germline-derived CDR1 and CDR2 are SQVTM and ANQGSEA. V lost 3 bases, J lost 4 bases, and 18 bases lay in between. The CDR3 spans 15 residues. CDR3 in DNA: TGCAGCGTTGAGAGCTTGACACAGGGATCCTATGGCTACACCTTC. Residues: CSVESLTQGSYGYTF.

The chain recombines TRBV2 with TRBJ2-3; maybe TRBD2 (6 bases). The V gene lost 7 bases and the J gene lost 0 bases, with 11 bases spanning the gap. The CDR3 runs 14 residues. The germline V gene has CDR1 SNHLY and CDR2 FYNNEI. The CDR3 nucleotides read TGTGCCAGCAAGCCCGGGACTAGCACAGATACGCAGTATTTT. This encodes CASKPGTSTDTQYF.

The chain combines TRBV9 with TRBJ1-5; D is unclear. Germline assignment: CDR1 SGDLS and CDR2 YYNGEE. The CDR3 is 14 amino acids. The V and J ends lost 3 bases and 4 bases respectively, with 11 bases between them. CDR3 bases: TGTGCCAGCAGCGCCGAAGACGGGAATCAGCCCCAGCATTTT. It is translated as CASSAEDGNQPQHF.

The V gene is TRBV30, the J gene TRBJ2-6; D unresolved. V gave up 3 bases and J gave up 1 base, with 4 bases separating them. In germline, CDR1 is GTSNPN, CDR2 SVGIG (reference sequence). The CDR3 is made up of 13 amino acids. CDR3 amino acids: CAWRASGANVLTF. The CDR3, as DNA: TGTGCCTGGAGGGCTTCTGGGGCCAACGTCCTGACTTTC.

The genes are TRBV2 and TRBJ1-1; weak D call: TRBD1 (5 bases). The CDR3 totals 12 residues. Germline V gives CDR1 SNHLY, CDR2 FYNNEI. V gave up 6 bases and J gave up 7 bases, with 12 bases separating them. CDR3 protein: CASRFGTLEAFF. The DNA of the CDR3 is TGTGCCAGCAGATTCGGGACTCTTGAAGCTTTCTTT. The variable domain in full, with the rest retrieved from reference TRBV2 and TRBJ1-1, is EPEVTQTPSHQVTQMGQEVILRCVPISNHLYFYWYRQILGQKVEFLVSFYNNEISEKSEIFDDQFSVERPDGSNFTLKIRSTKLEDSAMYFCASRFGTLEAFFGQGTRLTVV.

The V call is TRBV5-1, the J call TRBJ2-1, with D possibly matching TRBD1 (5 bases). The V gene's germline CDR1 is SGHRS and CDR2 YFSETQ. Trimming cost V 3 bases and J 9 bases, with 19 bases left between them. There are 15 residues in the CDR3. CDR3 residues: CASSSVNTGQGEQFF. In nucleotides, the CDR3 is TGCGCCAGCAGCTCCGTAAACACGGGCCAGGGTGAGCAGTTCTTC.

The chain recombines TRBV3-1 (or the pseudogene TRBV3-2) with TRBJ2-7; 9 bases align to TRBD1. With V trimmed by 3 bases and J by 4 bases, 7 bases remained unmatched. Germline V gene lookup returns CDR1 LGHDT and CDR2 YNNKEL (reference sequence). This CDR3 comprises 15 residues. Written as DNA, the CDR3 is TGTGCCAGCAGCCAGTGGACAGGGGCCTCGTACGAGCAGTACTTC. This codes for CASSQWTGASYEQYF.